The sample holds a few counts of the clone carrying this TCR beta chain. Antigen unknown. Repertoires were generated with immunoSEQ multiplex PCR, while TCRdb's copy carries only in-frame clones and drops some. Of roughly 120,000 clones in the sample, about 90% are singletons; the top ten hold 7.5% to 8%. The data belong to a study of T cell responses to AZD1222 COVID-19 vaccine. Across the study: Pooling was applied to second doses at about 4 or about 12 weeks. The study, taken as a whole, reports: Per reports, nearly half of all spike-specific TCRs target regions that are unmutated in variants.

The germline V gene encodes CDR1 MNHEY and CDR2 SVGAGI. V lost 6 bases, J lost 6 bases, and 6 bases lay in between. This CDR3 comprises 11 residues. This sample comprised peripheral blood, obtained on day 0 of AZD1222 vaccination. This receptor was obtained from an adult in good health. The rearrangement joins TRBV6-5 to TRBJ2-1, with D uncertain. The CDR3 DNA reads TGTGCCAGCAGACAACTCAATGAGCAGTTCTTC. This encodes CASRQLNEQFF.